These 29 T cell receptor beta chains were sequenced from one sample in a study of T-cell reconstitution after alpha-beta-depleted transplantation in children. The TCRbeta library was prepared with unique molecular identifiers. TCRdb used MiXCR to reprocess the PCR reads, holding one entry per CDR3 protein. This sample has 400,000 to 450,000 distinct CDR3 sequences, with around two fifths found just once. The sample in question was PBMCs, obtained before TCRalphabeta/CD19-depleted stem cell transplant. These receptors all stem from a girl under 10 years old with aplastic anemia, due to receive a stem cell transplant.

Many counts were recorded for this clonotype. The genes are TRBV5-1 and TRBJ2-7; tentative D call: TRBD1 (7 bases). Germline CDR1 and CDR2: SGHRS and YFSETQ. V was clipped by 0 bases and J by 6 bases, with 16 bases between them. The length of the CDR3 is 15 residues. The chain's CDR3 is CASSLVAGGNSEQYF. DNA for the CDR3: TGCGCCAGCAGCTTGGTAGCAGGGGGGAACAGCGAGCAGTACTTC.

The chain is built from TRBV12-3 or TRBV12-4 and TRBJ2-1; D is possibly TRBD1 (5 bases). The V gene lost 2 bases and the J gene lost 5 bases, with 7 bases spanning the gap. The CDR3 totals 13 residues. CDR3 loop: CASSLKGDNEQFF. The CDR3 nucleotides are TGTGCCAGCAGTTTAAAAGGGGACAATGAGCAGTTCTTC.

The table lists this clonotype with a few counts. The chain couples TRBV6-1 to TRBJ2-5; 12 bases agree with TRBD2. CDR1 is MNHNS and CDR2 is SASEGT in the germline V gene. Trimming took 8 bases from V and 2 from J; bases not matched to a gene: 3. The CDR3 runs 14 residues. Here the CDR3 reads CASRLAGAQETQYF. The CDR3, as DNA: TGTGCCAGCCGACTAGCGGGGGCTCAAGAGACCCAGTACTTC.

CDR3 bases: TGCGCCAGCAGCTTGCAAACAGGGGCGGCATATGGCTACACCTTC. Translation: CASSLQTGAAYGYTF. V is TRBV5-1 and J is TRBJ1-2, with 7 bases identical to TRBD1. Trimming cost V 1 base and J 5 bases; bases outside gene matches: 8. CDR1 is SGHRS, CDR2 YFSETQ, per germline. The CDR3 runs 15 residues.

The chain has TRBV8-2 and TRBJ2-7. TRBV8-2 is a documented pseudogene. This CDR3 contains 13 residues. The CDR3 reads CAMSSRLPFEQYF. The CDR3 nucleotides read TGTGCCATGAGCTCGAGGCTCCCCTTCGAGCAGTACTTC.

This clonotype was seen repeatedly, ten times or more. This chain connects TRBV10-3 to TRBJ2-7, with 9 positions matching TRBD1. This CDR3 has 14 amino acids. Germline V gene lookup returns CDR1 ENHRY and CDR2 SYGVKD. The J segment lost 4 bases and the V segment lost 6 bases, leaving 7 bases of the junction unmatched. This chain's CDR3 is CAIRGTGNGYEQYF. The CDR3 DNA sequence: TGTGCCATCAGGGGGACAGGGAACGGGTACGAGCAGTACTTC.

The V call is TRBV20-1, the J call TRBJ2-7; TRBD1 matches 9 bases. The V and J ends lost 6 bases and 3 bases, in that order; junction bases with no gene match: 9. From germline, CDR1 is DFQATT and CDR2 SNEGSKA (reference sequence). This CDR3 region has 14 residues. The CDR3 loop reads CSAGGTGKDYEQYF. CDR3 bases: TGCAGTGCCGGAGGGACAGGGAAAGACTACGAGCAGTACTTC.

This clonotype has a single count. This rearrangement joins TRBV6-5 to TRBJ2-7; possibly TRBD1 for D (6 bases). This CDR3 contains 14 residues. From germline, CDR1 is MNHEY and CDR2 SVGAGI. Trimming removed 4 bases from V and 1 base from J, with 11 bases in between. In nucleotides, the CDR3 is TGTGCCAGCAGTTCCCTACAGGGATCCTACGAGCAGTACTTC. As protein: CASSSLQGSYEQYF.

This chain links TRBV5-1 with TRBJ2-7, with 10 positions matching TRBD1. Germline CDR1 SGHRS, CDR2 YFSETQ. CDR3 length: 15 amino acids. The V gene end was trimmed by 0 bases and the J gene end by 3 bases; junction bases not matched to a gene: 3. CDR3 loop: CASSLVWDRGYEQYF. For the CDR3, the DNA is TGCGCCAGCAGCTTGGTTTGGGACAGGGGCTACGAGCAGTACTTC.

This rearrangement joins TRBV6-2 or TRBV6-3 to TRBJ1-1; the match to TRBD1 covers 9 bases. The V segment lost 0 bases and the J segment 4 bases; nucleotides outside the gene matches: 9. There are 17 residues in the CDR3. Germline V CDR1 and CDR2: MNHEY, SVGEGT. CDR3 protein: CASSYSTRGQGSTEAFF. The DNA of the CDR3 is TGTGCCAGCAGTTACTCGACTCGGGGACAGGGAAGCACTGAAGCTTTCTTT.

This chain joins TRBV6-1 and TRBJ2-5; 10 bases agree with TRBD2. The CDR3 consists of 13 residues. The trim removed 7 bases at V and 3 bases at J, leaving 2 bases unmatched. The germline V gene encodes CDR1 MNHNS and CDR2 SASEGT. DNA for the CDR3: TGTGCCAGCAACCTAGCGGGAGAAGAGACCCAGTACTTC. It specifies CASNLAGEETQYF.

This clonotype came up many times. The J gene is TRBJ2-7, the V gene TRBV7-2, with 7 positions matching TRBD1. CDR1 SGHTA and CDR2 FQGNSA come from the germline V gene. Trimming cost V 2 bases and J 2 bases; bases outside gene matches: 9. The CDR3 has 16 residues. Here the CDR3 DNA reads TGTGCCAGCAGCTTATCCCCAAGGGGGCTGACCTACGAGCAGTACTTC. Translated, it gives CASSLSPRGLTYEQYF.

V and J are TRBV18 and TRBJ2-5, with no clear D. This CDR3 contains 13 residues. Between the trimmed V and J ends, which lost 2 bases and 6 bases, there was a span of 10 bases. CDR1 is KGHSH and CDR2 is LQKENI in the germline V gene. The CDR3 sequence: CASSPGTEKTQYF. The DNA of the CDR3 is TGTGCCAGCTCACCAGGTACCGAAAAGACCCAGTACTTC.

This clonotype has a count of ten or more. In DNA, the CDR3 is TGCGCCAGCAGCTTGCAGACGGGAAAACAAGAGACCCAGTACTTC. Amino acid sequence: CASSLQTGKQETQYF. The rearrangement joins TRBV5-1 to TRBJ2-5; possibly TRBD2 for D (5 bases). The CDR3 is made up of 15 amino acids. Between the trimmed V and J ends, which lost 1 base and 2 bases, there was a span of 12 bases. In germline, CDR1 is SGHRS, CDR2 YFSETQ. The variable domain in full, with the rest retrieved from reference TRBV5-1 and TRBJ2-5, is KAGVTQTPRYLIKTRGQQVTLSCSPISGHRSVSWYQQTPGQGLQFLFEYFSETQRNKGNFPGRFSGRQFSNSRSEMNVSTLELGDSALYLCASSLQTGKQETQYFGPGTRLLVL.

This chain connects TRBV6-4 to TRBJ2-1, with D tentatively TRBD1 (6 bases). The V end lost 6 bases, the J end lost 4 bases, and 28 bases lay between the germline ends. The CDR3 loop spans 19 amino acids. CDR1 is MRHNA and CDR2 is SNTAGT in the germline V gene. CDR3 coding DNA: TGTGCCAGCAGATCCGCGGAAGGGGGAAGCTTCCGAACATACAATGAGCAGTTCTTC. This sequence encodes CASRSAEGGSFRTYNEQFF.

This clonotype was counted between two and nine times. V and J are TRBV30 and TRBJ1-5; D is possibly TRBD1 (5 bases). With 0 bases removed from V and 2 bases from J, the gap between germline ends came to 17 bases. Germline CDR1 GTSNPN, CDR2 SVGIG (reference sequence). The CDR3 consists of 17 residues. The chain's CDR3 is CAWSVLGPLGGNQPQHF. The CDR3 nucleotides are TGTGCCTGGAGTGTATTAGGACCCCTGGGGGGCAATCAGCCCCAGCATTTT.

The chain joins TRBV25-1 to TRBJ2-5; no firm D call. Deletions cut 0 bases from V and 5 bases from J, with 7 bases between. The CDR3 totals 13 residues. Germline V CDR1 and CDR2: MGHDK, SYGVNS. CDR3 protein: CASSEYSPETQYF. CDR3 in DNA: TGTGCCAGCAGTGAATATAGCCCGGAGACCCAGTACTTC. Together with reference TRBV25-1 and TRBJ2-5, the CDR3 gives the full variable domain: EADIYQTPRYLVIGTGKKITLECSQTMGHDKMYWYQQDPGMELHLIHYSYGVNSTEKGDLSSESTVSRIRTEHFPLTLESARPSHTSQYLCASSEYSPETQYFGPGTRLLVL.

V is TRBV18 and J is TRBJ2-1, with D unresolved. Germline values: CDR1 KGHSH, CDR2 LQKENI. The CDR3 totals 17 residues. V gave up 0 bases and J gave up 0 bases, with 12 bases separating them. This CDR3 is CASSPPRGKSSYNEQFF. CDR3 DNA sequence: TGTGCCAGCTCACCACCGAGAGGCAAGAGCTCCTACAATGAGCAGTTCTTC.

The J gene is TRBJ2-3, the V gene TRBV5-1; 8 nucleotides agree with TRBD2. The germline gives CDR1 SGHRS, CDR2 YFSETQ. The CDR3 totals 15 residues. V shed 4 bases and J 6 bases; nucleotides not matched to a gene: 10. The chain's CDR3 is CASSRGGQNMDTQYF. Written as DNA, the CDR3 is TGCGCCAGCAGCCGGGGGGGCCAGAATATGGATACGCAGTATTTT.

The chain has TRBV6-5 and TRBJ1-3; D possibly corresponds to TRBD1 (5 bases). Germline values: CDR1 MNHEY, CDR2 SVGAGI. This CDR3 is 17 amino acids long. The V end lost 2 bases, the J end lost 4 bases, and 18 bases lay between the germline ends. CDR3 residues: CASSYSVGPGLGNTIYF. The CDR3 DNA follows: TGTGCCAGCAGTTACAGTGTGGGGCCAGGCCTCGGAAACACCATATATTTT.

The CDR3: CAISESEGRTEAFF. The CDR3 coding sequence is TGTGCCATCAGTGAGTCTGAGGGGAGGACTGAAGCTTTCTTT. The rearrangement joins TRBV10-3 to TRBJ1-1, with D possibly being TRBD1 (5 bases). The ends were cut back, 0 bases at V and 5 bases at J, with 10 bases in the middle. The CDR3 covers 14 residues. Germline CDR1 reads ENHRY; CDR2 reads SYGVKD.

The chain has TRBV7-2 and TRBJ2-1; 9 positions agree with TRBD2. Germline-derived CDR1 and CDR2 are SGHTA and FQGNSA. The V gene end was trimmed by 2 bases and the J gene end by 8 bases; junction bases not matched to a gene: 7. CDR3 length: 15 residues. The CDR3 nucleotides are TGTGCCAGCAGCTTATCCAGCGGGAGGTCCCATGAGCAGTTCTTC. This codes for CASSLSSGRSHEQFF.

This clonotype showed up many times. The chain recombines TRBV7-9 with TRBJ2-1, with 7 bases lining up with TRBD1. The CDR3 has 18 amino acids. Unmatched junction bases numbered 11, after V lost 1 base and J lost 2 bases. Germline V CDR1 and CDR2: SEHNR, FQNEAQ (reference sequence). For the CDR3, the DNA is TGTGCCAGCAGCTTAGACGGTTCTCAGGGGGACACCTACAATGAGCAGTTCTTC. This sequence encodes CASSLDGSQGDTYNEQFF.

The table lists this clonotype with a few counts. V usage is TRBV7-9 and J usage is TRBJ2-7; unclear D gene. V was clipped by 0 bases and J by 3 bases, with 6 bases between them. There are 13 residues in the CDR3. Germline V gives CDR1 SEHNR, CDR2 FQNEAQ (reference sequence). CDR3 amino acids: CASSLAEHYEQYF. CDR3 sequence (DNA): TGTGCCAGCAGCTTAGCGGAACACTACGAGCAGTACTTC. Full variable domain (outside the CDR3, taken from reference TRBV7-9 and TRBJ2-7): DTGVSQNPRHKITKRGQNVTFRCDPISEHNRLYWYRQTLGQGPEFLTYFQNEAQLEKSRLLSDRFSAERPKGSFSTLEIQRTEQGDSAMYLCASSLAEHYEQYFGPGTRLTVT.

Remarks on this clonotype: The CDR3 does not end in the conserved phenylalanine or tryptophan, so this is likely a read error. The V gene is TRBV4-2, the J gene TRBJ1-4; D unclear. The CDR3 length is 14 residues. Germline V gene lookup returns CDR1 LGHNA and CDR2 YNFKEQ. Deletions cut 1 base from V and 8 bases from J, with 11 bases between. CDR3 region: CASSQGEGREKLFY. The CDR3 DNA sequence: TGTGCCAGCAGCCAAGGGGAGGGCCGGGAAAAACTGTTTTAT.

The V call is TRBV11-2, the J call TRBJ2-1, with TRBD1 as a possible D gene (5 bases). The CDR3 sequence is 16 residues long. Germline lookup yields CDR1 SGHAT and CDR2 FQNNGV. Between the trimmed V and J ends, which lost 2 bases and 3 bases, there was a span of 14 bases. The CDR3 DNA follows: TGTGCCAGCAGCTTACTTGTCGGCAGGGACTACAATGAGCAGTTCTTC. It yields the protein CASSLLVGRDYNEQFF.

The CDR3 sequence is CSARPPGGPNEQFF. CDR3 nucleotide sequence: TGCAGTGCCCGCCCCCCGGGGGGGCCGAATGAGCAGTTCTTC. The chain combines TRBV20-1 with TRBJ2-1, with TRBD2 matching over 8 bases. Germline-derived CDR1 and CDR2 are DFQATT and SNEGSKA (reference sequence). The CDR3 runs 14 residues. J lost 7 bases, V lost 6 bases, and 11 bases had no gene match.

The rearrangement links TRBV20-1 to TRBJ2-7, with 7 bases identical to TRBD1. CDR3 length equals 14 residues. Looked up from germline, CDR1 is DFQATT and CDR2 is SNEGSKA (reference sequence). V gave up 7 bases and J gave up 6 bases; unmatched junction bases: 15. The CDR3 DNA follows: TGCAGTGTACTTTACCCGGGACAGAGGCGCGAGCAGTACTTC. Translated: CSVLYPGQRREQYF.

The chain employs TRBV10-3 and TRBJ2-5, with 9 bases identical to TRBD2. The length of the CDR3 is 14 residues. The V segment lost 3 bases and the J segment 5 bases; nucleotides outside the gene matches: 4. CDR1 ENHRY and CDR2 SYGVKD come from the germline V gene. Here the CDR3 reads CAISELAGVETQYF. CDR3 nucleotides: TGTGCCATCAGTGAATTAGCGGGAGTGGAGACCCAGTACTTC.